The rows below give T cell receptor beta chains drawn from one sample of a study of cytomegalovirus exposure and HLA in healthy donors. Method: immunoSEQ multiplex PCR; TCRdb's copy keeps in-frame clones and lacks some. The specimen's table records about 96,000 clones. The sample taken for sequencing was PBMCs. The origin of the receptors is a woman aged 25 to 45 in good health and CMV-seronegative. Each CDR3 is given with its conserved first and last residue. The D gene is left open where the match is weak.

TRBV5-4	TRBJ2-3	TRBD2	TGTGCCAGCAGCACGACTAGCGGTTCAGATACGCAGTATTTT	CASSTTSGSDTQYF
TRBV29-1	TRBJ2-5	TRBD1	TGCAGCGTTGGCCCTCTGGACAGGCTCCAAGAGACCCAGTACTTC	CSVGPLDRLQETQYF
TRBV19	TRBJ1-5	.	TGTGCCAGTAGACAGGTCTTTAGCAATCAGCCCCAGCATTTT	CASRQVFSNQPQHF
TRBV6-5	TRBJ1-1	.	TGTGCCAGCAGTAACAGCCGGGATACTGAAGCTTTCTTT	CASSNSRDTEAFF
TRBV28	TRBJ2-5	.	TGTGCCAGCAGTTTAAGTGGCGCCCTCGGGGAAGAGACCCAGTACTTC	CASSLSGALGEETQYF
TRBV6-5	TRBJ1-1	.	TGTGCCAGCAGTTCTGAGGGCGGGATGAACACTGAAGCTTTCTTT	CASSSEGGMNTEAFF
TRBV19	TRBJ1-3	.	TGTGCCAGTGCCATAATGGAGTCTACTCTTAGCTCTGGAAACACCATATATTTT	CASAIMESTLSSGNTIYF
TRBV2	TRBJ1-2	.	TGTGCCAGCAGTTCTCCGGGGGGTCGAGACTATGGCTACACCTTC	CASSSPGGRDYGYTF
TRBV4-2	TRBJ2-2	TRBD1	TGTGCCAGCAGCCAAGATTGGCGAGGGGGCCAGACCGGGGAGCTGTTTTTT	CASSQDWRGGQTGELFF
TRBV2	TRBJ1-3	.	TGTGCCAGCAGTGAAGCCGGTTCTCTGGAGGACACCATATATTTT	CASSEAGSLEDTIYF
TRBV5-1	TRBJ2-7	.	TGCGCCAACAGCTTGTCCGCCGGGAGTAACGAGCAGTACTTC	CANSLSAGSNEQYF
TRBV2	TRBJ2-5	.	TGTGCCAGCAGGGGGAGTCACGTCGAGACCCAGTACTTC	CASRGSHVETQYF
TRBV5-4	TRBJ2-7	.	TGTGCCAGCAGGCCCCGGGGGGCGGGCGTTTACGAGCAGTACTTC	CASRPRGAGVYEQYF
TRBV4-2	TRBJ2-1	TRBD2	TGTGCCAGCAGCCGCGGGACTAGCGGGAGGAGCTCCTACAATGAGCAGTTCTTC	CASSRGTSGRSSYNEQFF
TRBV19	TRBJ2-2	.	TGTGCCAGTAGGACAGGATACACCGGGGAGCTGTTTTTT	CASRTGYTGELFF
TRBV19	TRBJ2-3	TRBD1	TGTGCCAGTAGTATCCGGGACAGATACACAGATACGCAGTATTTT	CASSIRDRYTDTQYF
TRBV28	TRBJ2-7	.	TGTGCCATTCACAGTCACTACGAGCAGTACTTC	CAIHSHYEQYF
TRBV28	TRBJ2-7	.	TGTGCCAGCAGTTTGGACAGTAGGGACGAGCAGTACTTC	CASSLDSRDEQYF
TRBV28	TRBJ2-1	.	TGTGCCAGCAGTTTATCCCTTTACAATGAGCAGTTCTTC	CASSLSLYNEQFF
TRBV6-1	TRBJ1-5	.	TGTGCCAGCAGTCGGTCAAGCTCGGATCAGCCCCAGCATTTT	CASSRSSSDQPQHF
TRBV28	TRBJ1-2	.	TGTGCCAGCAGCGTTGGAGACCGCGTCGGAGGCTACACCTTC	CASSVGDRVGGYTF
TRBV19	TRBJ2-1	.	TGTGCCAGTAGTCCCTCTAGCGAAGCCGGGAATGAGCAGTTCTTC	CASSPSSEAGNEQFF
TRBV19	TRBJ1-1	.	TGTGCCAGTAGTATGGGGGGATTGAACACTGAAGCTTTCTTT	CASSMGGLNTEAFF
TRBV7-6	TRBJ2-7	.	TGTGCCAGCAGCTTATTGGGCGCGCAGGGGCAGTACTTC	CASSLLGAQGQYF
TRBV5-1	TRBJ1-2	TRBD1	TGCGCCAGCAGCTTGGGCAGGGGGCAAGGCTACACCTTC	CASSLGRGQGYTF
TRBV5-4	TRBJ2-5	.	TGTGCCAGCAGCTTGAGGGGGTCAGAGACCCAGTACTTC	CASSLRGSETQYF
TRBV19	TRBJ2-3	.	TGTGCCAGTAGTAATCTCGCGGAAACGGGCACAGATACGCAGTATTTT	CASSNLAETGTDTQYF
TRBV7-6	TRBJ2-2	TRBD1	TGTGCCAGCAGCCGACAGGGGACCGGGGAGCTGTTTTTT	CASSRQGTGELFF
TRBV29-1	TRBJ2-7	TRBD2	TGCAGCGTTGAGACTGATCGGGCCATGCGCTTCGGGAGGAGCTCCTACGAGCAGTACTTC	CSVETDRAMRFGRSSYEQYF
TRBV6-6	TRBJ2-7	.	TGTGCCAGCAGCTCTTCCTCCTACGAGCAGTACTTC	CASSSSSYEQYF
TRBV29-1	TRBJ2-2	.	TGCAGCGTTGAAGGGGCTACCGGGGAGCTGTTTTTT	CSVEGATGELFF
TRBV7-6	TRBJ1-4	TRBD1	TGTGCCAGCAGCTTTCCCTCCGGGACAGGGACTGAAAAACTGTTTTTT	CASSFPSGTGTEKLFF
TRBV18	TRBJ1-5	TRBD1	TGTGCCAGCTCACCTATTTGGACAGGGGGCAATCAGCCCCAGCATTTT	CASSPIWTGGNQPQHF
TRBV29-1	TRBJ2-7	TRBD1	TGCAGCGTCCTGGACAGGGGCGGCGAGCAGTACTTC	CSVLDRGGEQYF
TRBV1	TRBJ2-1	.	TGCACCAGCACCCGAGGGCTAGCGGGGATCAATGAGCAGTTCTTC	CTSTRGLAGINEQFF
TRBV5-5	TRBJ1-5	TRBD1	TGTGCCAGCAGCTGGGAACAGGGGGAAGGACAGCCCCAGCATTTT	CASSWEQGEGQPQHF
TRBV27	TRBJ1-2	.	TGTGCCAGCAGTGAGGGGGATGGCTACACCTTC	CASSEGDGYTF
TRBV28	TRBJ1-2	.	TGTGCCAGCCGACTCGTGCTCGGAGGGACCTATGGCTACACCTTC	CASRLVLGGTYGYTF
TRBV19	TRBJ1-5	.	TGTGCCAGTAGTATTTCAGATCTCAATCAGCCCCAGCATTTT	CASSISDLNQPQHF
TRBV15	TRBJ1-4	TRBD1	TGTGCCACCACCCTTTTTTGGGACAGGGATAATGAAAAACTGTTTTTT	CATTLFWDRDNEKLFF
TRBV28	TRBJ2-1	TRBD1	TGTGCCAGCATCAACAGGGGAAGCGGATACAATGAGCAGTTCTTC	CASINRGSGYNEQFF
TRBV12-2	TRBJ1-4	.	TGTGCAAGTCGCTCGTTAGCTCAATCCACAACTAATGAAAAACTGTTTTTT	CASRSLAQSTTNEKLFF
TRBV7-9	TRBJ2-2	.	TGTGCCAGCAGTCAGACAAATTTAAGGAACACCGGGGAGCTGTTTTTT	CASSQTNLRNTGELFF
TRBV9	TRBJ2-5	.	TGTGCCAGCAGCCCTGGACTGATGGAGCAGTACTTC	CASSPGLMEQYF
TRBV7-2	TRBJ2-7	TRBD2	TGTGCCAGCAGCTTAGGCGGGGGTAACTACGAGCAGTACTTC	CASSLGGGNYEQYF
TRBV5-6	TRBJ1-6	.	TGTGCCAGCAGCTTGATTACAGGGTTACCTATCAATTCACCCCTCCACTTT	CASSLITGLPINSPLHF
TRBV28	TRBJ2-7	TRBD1	TGTGCCAGCAGTTTATCCCCGGGACAGGGGGCTCAGCAGTACTTC	CASSLSPGQGAQQYF
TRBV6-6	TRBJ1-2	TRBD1	TGTGCCAGCAGACTGACAGGGACCGGCTACACCTTC	CASRLTGTGYTF
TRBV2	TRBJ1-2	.	TGTGCCAGCAGATGGACAGTCTATGGCTACACCTTC	CASRWTVYGYTF
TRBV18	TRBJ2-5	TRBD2	TGTGCCAGCTCACCCGGACTAGCGGGAGAGGAGACCCAGTACTTC	CASSPGLAGEETQYF
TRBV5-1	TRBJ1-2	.	TGCGCCAGCAGAATACTGAGGTCGACCGGATCCTACGGCTACACCTTC	CASRILRSTGSYGYTF
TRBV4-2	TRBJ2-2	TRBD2	TGTGCCAGCAGCCAAATTATAGCGGGGGCGGGTACCGGGGAGCTGTTTTTT	CASSQIIAGAGTGELFF
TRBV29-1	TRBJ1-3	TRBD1	TGCAGCGTTATCGAGGGGGCAGGGAACACCATATATTTT	CSVIEGAGNTIYF
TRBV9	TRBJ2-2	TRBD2	TGTGCCAGCAGCCTTTCTAGCGGGAGGGCGACCGGGGAGCTGTTTTTT	CASSLSSGRATGELFF
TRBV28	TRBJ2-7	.	TGTGCCAGCAGTTTTAAAAGGAGCTCCTACGAGCAGTACTTC	CASSFKRSSYEQYF
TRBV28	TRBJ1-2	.	TGTGCCAGCAGGAATCAGGGACTGACGGGCTACACCTTC	CASRNQGLTGYTF
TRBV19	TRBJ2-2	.	TGTGCCAGTAATCCAGTTACAAGGGGCACCGGGGAGCTGTTTTTT	CASNPVTRGTGELFF